This T cell receptor beta chain was recovered during a study of blood T cell repertoires in COVID-19. Study in general: Spain, Italy and the United States supplied samples that represented acute and convalescent COVID-19. Sources were T cells, B-cell-depleted T cells, or PBMCs; the material itself was cDNA or gDNA.

Per the original methods: Reference gene primer amplification yielded estimated nucleated cell counts. TCRdb keeps only in-frame clones here, not all; method: immunoSEQ multiplex PCR. V and J calls and clone size come straight from that table; D and trimming were deduced from the DNA. This table has 250,000 to 300,000 clones, 81% appearing once. V was shortened by 3 bases and J by 4 bases, with 10 bases between the two germline ends. From germline, CDR1 is SGHRS and CDR2 YFSETQ. The CDR3 extends over 14 amino acids. Specimen: peripheral blood. The chain employs TRBV5-1 and TRBJ1-4; tentatively, D is TRBD1 (5 bases). This clonotype originated in a woman aged 60-75 years with active or convalescent COVID-19. CDR3 DNA: TGCGCCAGCAGCTCTTGGGGGGGTAATGAAAAACTGTTTTTT. Translated, it gives CASSSWGGNEKLFF.